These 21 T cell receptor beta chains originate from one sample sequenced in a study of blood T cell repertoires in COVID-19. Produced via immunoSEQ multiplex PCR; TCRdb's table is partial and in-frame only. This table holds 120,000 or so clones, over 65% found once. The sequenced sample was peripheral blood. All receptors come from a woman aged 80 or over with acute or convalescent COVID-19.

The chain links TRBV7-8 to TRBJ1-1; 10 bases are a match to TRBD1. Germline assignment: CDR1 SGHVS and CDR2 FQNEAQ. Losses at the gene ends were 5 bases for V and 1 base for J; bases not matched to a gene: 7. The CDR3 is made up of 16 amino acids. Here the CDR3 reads CASSVRDRGSNTEAFF. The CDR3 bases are TGTGCCAGCAGCGTGCGGGACAGGGGATCGAACACTGAAGCTTTCTTT.

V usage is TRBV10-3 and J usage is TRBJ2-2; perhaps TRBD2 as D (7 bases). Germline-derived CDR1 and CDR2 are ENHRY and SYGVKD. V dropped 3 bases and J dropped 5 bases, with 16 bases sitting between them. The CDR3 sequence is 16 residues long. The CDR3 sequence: CAISDGGGSGTGELFF. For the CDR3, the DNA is TGTGCCATCAGTGATGGGGGCGGGAGCGGTACCGGGGAGCTGTTTTTT.

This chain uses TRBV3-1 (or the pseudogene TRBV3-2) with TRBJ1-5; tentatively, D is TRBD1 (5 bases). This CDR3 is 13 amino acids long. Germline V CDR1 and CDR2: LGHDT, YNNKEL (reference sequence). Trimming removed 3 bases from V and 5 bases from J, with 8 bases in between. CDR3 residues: CASSHGGDQPQHF. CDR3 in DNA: TGTGCCAGCAGCCACGGAGGGGATCAGCCCCAGCATTTT.

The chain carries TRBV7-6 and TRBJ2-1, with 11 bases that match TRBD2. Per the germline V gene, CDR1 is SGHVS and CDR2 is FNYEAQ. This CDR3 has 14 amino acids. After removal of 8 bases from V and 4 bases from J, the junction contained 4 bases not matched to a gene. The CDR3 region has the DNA TGTGCCAGCGGAGGGACTAGCGGTTACAATGAGCAGTTCTTC. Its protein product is CASGGTSGYNEQFF.

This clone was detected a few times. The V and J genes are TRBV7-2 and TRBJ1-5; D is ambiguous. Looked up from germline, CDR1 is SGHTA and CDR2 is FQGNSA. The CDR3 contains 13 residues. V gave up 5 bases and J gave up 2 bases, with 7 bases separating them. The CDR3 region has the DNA TGTGCCAGCAGCACCTCAGGCAATCAGCCCCAGCATTTT. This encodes CASSTSGNQPQHF.

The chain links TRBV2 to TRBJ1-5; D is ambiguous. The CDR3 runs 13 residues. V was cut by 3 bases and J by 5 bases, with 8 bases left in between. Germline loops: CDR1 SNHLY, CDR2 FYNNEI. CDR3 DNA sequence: TGTGCCAGCAGTGAGTGGCTAGATCAGCCCCAGCATTTT. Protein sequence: CASSEWLDQPQHF.

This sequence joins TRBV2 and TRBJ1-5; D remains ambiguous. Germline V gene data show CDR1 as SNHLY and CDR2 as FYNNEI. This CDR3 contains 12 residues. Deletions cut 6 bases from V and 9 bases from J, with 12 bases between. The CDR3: CASRGTAGPQHF. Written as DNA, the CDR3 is TGTGCCAGCAGAGGCACCGCGGGGCCCCAGCATTTT.

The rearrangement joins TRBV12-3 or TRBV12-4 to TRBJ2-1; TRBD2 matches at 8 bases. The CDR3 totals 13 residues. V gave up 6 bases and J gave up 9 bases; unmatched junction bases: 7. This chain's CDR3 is CASRSQRGFEQFF. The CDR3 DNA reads TGTGCCAGCAGGTCCCAGCGGGGGTTTGAGCAGTTCTTC.

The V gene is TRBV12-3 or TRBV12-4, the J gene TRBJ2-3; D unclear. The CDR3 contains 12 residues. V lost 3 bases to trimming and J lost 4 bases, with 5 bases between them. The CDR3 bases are TGTGCCAGCAGTTTTGTCGCAGATACGCAGTATTTT. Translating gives CASSFVADTQYF.

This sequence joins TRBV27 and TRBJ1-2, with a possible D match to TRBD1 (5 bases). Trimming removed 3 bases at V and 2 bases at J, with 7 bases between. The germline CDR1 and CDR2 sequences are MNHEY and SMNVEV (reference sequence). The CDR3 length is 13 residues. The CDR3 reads CASSFRGNYGYTF. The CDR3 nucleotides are TGTGCCAGCAGTTTCCGGGGGAACTATGGCTACACCTTC.

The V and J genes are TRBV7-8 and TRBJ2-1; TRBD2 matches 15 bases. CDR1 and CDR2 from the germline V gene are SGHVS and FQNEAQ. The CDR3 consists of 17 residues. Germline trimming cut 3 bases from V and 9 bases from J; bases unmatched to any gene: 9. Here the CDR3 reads CASSFVPGLAGGGEQFF. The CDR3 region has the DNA TGTGCCAGCAGCTTTGTCCCAGGACTAGCGGGAGGGGGTGAGCAGTTCTTC.

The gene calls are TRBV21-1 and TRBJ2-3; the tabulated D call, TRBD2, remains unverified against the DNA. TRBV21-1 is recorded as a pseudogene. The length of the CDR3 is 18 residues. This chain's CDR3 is CARVTYPQGLDRASEGYF. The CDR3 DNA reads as TGTGCCAGAGTGACCTATCCGCAGGGTCTTGATCGGGCTAGCGAAGGGTATTTT.

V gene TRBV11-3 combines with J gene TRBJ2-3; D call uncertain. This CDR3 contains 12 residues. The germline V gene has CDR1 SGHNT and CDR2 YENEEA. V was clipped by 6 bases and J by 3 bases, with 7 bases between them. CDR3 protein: CASSLSTDTQYF. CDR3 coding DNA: TGTGCCAGCAGTTTATCAACAGATACGCAGTATTTT.

CDR3 region: CASSWTGFNGYTF. CDR3 nucleotides: TGTGCCAGCAGCTGGACAGGGTTTAATGGCTACACCTTC. The genes are TRBV2 and TRBJ1-2; 8 bases agree with TRBD1. The V gene's germline CDR1 is SNHLY and CDR2 FYNNEI. The trim removed 6 bases at V and 6 bases at J, leaving 6 bases unmatched. CDR3 size: 13 residues.

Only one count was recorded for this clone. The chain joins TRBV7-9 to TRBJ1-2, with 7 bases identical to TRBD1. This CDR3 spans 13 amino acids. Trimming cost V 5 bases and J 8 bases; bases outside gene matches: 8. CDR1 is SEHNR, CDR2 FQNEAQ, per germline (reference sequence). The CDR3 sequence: CASSIQGNRGYTF. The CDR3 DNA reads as TGTGCCAGCAGCATACAGGGGAATCGCGGCTACACCTTC.

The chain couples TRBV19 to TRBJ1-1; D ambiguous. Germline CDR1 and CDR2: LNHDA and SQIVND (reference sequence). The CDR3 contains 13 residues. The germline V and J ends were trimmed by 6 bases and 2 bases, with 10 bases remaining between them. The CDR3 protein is CASSRQTNTEAFF. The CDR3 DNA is TGTGCCAGTAGCCGGCAGACAAACACTGAAGCTTTCTTT. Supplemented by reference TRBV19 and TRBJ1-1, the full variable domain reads DGGITQSPKYLFRKEGQNVTLSCEQNLNHDAMYWYRQDPGQGLRLIYYSQIVNDFQKGDIAEGYSVSREKKESFPLTVTSAQKNPTAFYLCASSRQTNTEAFFGQGTRLTVV.

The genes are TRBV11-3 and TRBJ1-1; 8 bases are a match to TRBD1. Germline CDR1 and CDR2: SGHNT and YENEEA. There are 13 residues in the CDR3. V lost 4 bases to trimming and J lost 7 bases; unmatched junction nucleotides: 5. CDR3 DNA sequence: TGTGCCAGCAGCTCAGGACAGGGCTTTGAAGCTTTCTTT. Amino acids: CASSSGQGFEAFF.

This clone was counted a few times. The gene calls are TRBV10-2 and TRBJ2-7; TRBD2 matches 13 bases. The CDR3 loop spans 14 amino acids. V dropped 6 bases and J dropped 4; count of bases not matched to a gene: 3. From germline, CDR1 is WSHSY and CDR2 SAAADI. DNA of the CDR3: TGCGCCAGCAGGGGACTAGCGGGATTATACGAGCAGTACTTC. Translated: CASRGLAGLYEQYF.

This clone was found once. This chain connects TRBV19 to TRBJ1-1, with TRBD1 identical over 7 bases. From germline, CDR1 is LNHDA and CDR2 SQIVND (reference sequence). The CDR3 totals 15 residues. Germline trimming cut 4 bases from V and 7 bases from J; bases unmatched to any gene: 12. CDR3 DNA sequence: TGTGCCAGTAGTAGACGGGACAGTGGACGGTTTGAAGCTTTCTTT. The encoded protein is CASSRRDSGRFEAFF.

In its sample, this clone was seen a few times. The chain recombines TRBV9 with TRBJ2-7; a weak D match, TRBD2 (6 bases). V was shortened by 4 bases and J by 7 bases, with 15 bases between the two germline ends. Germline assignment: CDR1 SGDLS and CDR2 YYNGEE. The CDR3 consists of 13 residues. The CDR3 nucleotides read TGTGCCAGCAGCCTCGATAGCGGAAGTGAGCAGTACTTC. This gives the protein CASSLDSGSEQYF.

The CDR3 DNA sequence: TGTGCCAGCACCTCGGGCAGGGTTCAGCCCCAGCATTTT. This translates into CASTSGRVQPQHF. This chain links TRBV12-3 or TRBV12-4 with TRBJ1-5; a weak D match, TRBD1 (5 bases). V was shortened by 7 bases and J by 6 bases, with 13 bases between the two germline ends. The CDR3 is made up of 13 amino acids.